The entry below describes one T cell receptor beta chain. An input of roughly 0.5 to 1 ug of RNA was subjected to reverse transcription using random hexamers. TCRdb called the immunoSEQ multiplex PCR reads again in MiXCR, with one record for every CDR3 protein. The data show 100,000 to 150,000 distinct CDR3 sequences, with around 94% seen just once and 0.065% to 0.1% held by the top ten. These data come from a study of CD8 T cells in Susac syndrome. The CDR3 contains 16 residues. Germline CDR1 SGHVS, CDR2 FQNEAQ. Losses at the gene ends were 5 bases for V and 3 bases for J; bases not matched to a gene: 7.

The chain couples TRBV7-8 to TRBJ2-7; 13 bases map to TRBD2. This TCR was sampled from a human donor in good health. The specimen was CD4+ T cells from PBMCs. Here the CDR3 DNA reads TGTGCCAGCAGCCCGTTTCGACTAGCGGGAGGCTACGAGCAGTACTTC. This gives the protein CASSPFRLAGGYEQYF.